This TCR beta chain is drawn from a study of T cells after yellow fever vaccination. Whole-study results and caveats: Re-detected after boosting: most primary clones, almost 97% of CD4 and about 85% of CD8.

Template-switching 5'RACE yielded the TCR cDNA; a universal primer site and UMIs were added in the process. TCRdb passed the 5' RACE reads through MiXCR, listing each CDR3 protein once. The sample contains more than 55,000 distinct CDR3 sequences, 6.5% to 9% of which appear only once. This clonotype appeared many times. Its antigen is still unknown. The CDR3 spans 18 residues. Per the germline V gene, CDR1 is PRHDT and CDR2 is FYEKMQ (reference sequence). Trimming cost V 4 bases and J 0 bases, with 19 bases left between them. The TCR originated in a young man who received the YFV17D yellow fever vaccine. V gene TRBV13 combines with J gene TRBJ1-5, with D perhaps TRBD1 (5 bases). Sequenced here: CD8+ T cells sorted from PBMCs, sampled 15 days after the yellow fever booster vaccination. DNA for the CDR3: TGTGCCAGCAGCTCCGGGAGGGGAGGCCGATATAGCAATCAGCCCCAGCATTTT. Translating gives CASSSGRGGRYSNQPQHF.